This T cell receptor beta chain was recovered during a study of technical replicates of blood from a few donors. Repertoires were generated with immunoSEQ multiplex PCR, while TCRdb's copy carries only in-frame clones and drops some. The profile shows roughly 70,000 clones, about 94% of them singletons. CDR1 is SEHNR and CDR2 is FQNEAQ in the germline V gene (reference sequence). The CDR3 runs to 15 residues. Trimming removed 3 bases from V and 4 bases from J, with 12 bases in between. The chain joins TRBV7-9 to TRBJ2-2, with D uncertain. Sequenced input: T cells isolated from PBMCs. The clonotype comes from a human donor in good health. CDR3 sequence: CASSFLIVGTGELFF. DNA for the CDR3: TGTGCCAGCAGCTTTTTAATAGTTGGCACCGGGGAGCTGTTTTTT.